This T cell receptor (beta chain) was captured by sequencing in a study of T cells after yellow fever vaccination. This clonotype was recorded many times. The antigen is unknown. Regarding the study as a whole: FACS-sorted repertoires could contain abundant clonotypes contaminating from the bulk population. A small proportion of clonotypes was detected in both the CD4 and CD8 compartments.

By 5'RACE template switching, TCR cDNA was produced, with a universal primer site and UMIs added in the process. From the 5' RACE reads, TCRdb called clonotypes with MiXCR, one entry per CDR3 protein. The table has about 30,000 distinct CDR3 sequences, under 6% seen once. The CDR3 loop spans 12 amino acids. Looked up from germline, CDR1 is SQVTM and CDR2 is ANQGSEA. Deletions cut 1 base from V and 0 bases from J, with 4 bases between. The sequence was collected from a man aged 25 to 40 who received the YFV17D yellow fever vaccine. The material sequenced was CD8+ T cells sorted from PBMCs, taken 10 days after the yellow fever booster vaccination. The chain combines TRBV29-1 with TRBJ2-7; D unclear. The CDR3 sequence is CSVEVSSYEQYF. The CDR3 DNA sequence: TGCAGCGTTGAAGTCAGCTCCTACGAGCAGTACTTC.